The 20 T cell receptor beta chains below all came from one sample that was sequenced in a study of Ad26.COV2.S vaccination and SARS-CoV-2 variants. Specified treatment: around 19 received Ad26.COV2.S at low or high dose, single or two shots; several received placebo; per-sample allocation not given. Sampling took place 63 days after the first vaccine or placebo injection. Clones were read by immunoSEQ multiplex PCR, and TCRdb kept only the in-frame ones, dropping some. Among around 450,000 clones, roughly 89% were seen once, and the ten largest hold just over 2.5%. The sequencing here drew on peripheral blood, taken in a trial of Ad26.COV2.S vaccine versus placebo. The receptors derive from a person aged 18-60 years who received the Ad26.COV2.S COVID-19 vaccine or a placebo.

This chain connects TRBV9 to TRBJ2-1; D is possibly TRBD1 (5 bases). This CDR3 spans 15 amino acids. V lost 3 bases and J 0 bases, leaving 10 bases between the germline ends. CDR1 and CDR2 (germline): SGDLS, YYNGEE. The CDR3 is CASSARVTSYNEQFF. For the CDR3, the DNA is TGTGCCAGCAGCGCCAGGGTTACCTCCTACAATGAGCAGTTCTTC. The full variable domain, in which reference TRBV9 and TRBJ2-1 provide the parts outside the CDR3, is DSGVTQTPKHLITATGQRVTLRCSPRSGDLSVYWYQQSLDQGLQFLIQYYNGEERAKGNILERFSAQQFPDLHSELNLSSLELGDSALYFCASSARVTSYNEQFFGPGTRLTVL.

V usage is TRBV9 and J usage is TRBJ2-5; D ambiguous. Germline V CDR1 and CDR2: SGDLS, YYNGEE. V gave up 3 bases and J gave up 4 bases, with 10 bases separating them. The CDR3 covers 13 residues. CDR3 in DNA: TGTGCCAGCAGCGGGCCTTCGGGAGAGACCCAGTACTTC. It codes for CASSGPSGETQYF.

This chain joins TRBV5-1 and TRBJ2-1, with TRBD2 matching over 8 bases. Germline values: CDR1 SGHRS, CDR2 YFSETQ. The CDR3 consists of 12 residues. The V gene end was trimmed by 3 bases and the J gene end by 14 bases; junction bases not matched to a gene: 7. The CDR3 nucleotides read TGCGCCAGCAGCTCTCCGGGACTAGAGGAGTTCTTC. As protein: CASSSPGLEEFF. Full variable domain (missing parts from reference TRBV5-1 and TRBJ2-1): KAGVTQTPRYLIKTRGQQVTLSCSPISGHRSVSWYQQTPGQGLQFLFEYFSETQRNKGNFPGRFSGRQFSNSRSEMNVSTLELGDSALYLCASSSPGLEEFFGPGTRLTVL.

The CDR3 sequence is CASSVEAGGQETQYF. CDR3 coding DNA: TGTGCCAGCAGCGTAGAAGCGGGGGGGCAAGAGACCCAGTACTTC. This rearrangement joins TRBV9 to TRBJ2-5; 10 bases are shared with TRBD2. The length of the CDR3 is 15 residues. Germline V gene lookup returns CDR1 SGDLS and CDR2 YYNGEE. V lost 0 bases, J lost 2 bases, and 1 base stayed unmatched.

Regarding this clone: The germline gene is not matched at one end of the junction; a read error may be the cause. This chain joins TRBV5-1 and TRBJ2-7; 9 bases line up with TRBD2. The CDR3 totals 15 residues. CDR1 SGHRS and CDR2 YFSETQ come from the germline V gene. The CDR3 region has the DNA TGCGCCAGCAGCTTAGCGGGGGGCTACTCCTCCGAGCAGTACTTC. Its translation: CASSLAGGYSSEQYF.

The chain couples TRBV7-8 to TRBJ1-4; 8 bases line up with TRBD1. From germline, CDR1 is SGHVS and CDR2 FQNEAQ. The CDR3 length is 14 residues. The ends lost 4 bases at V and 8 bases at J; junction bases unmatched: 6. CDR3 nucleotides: TGTGCCAGCAGCTCTGACAGGGGAGGCGAAAAACTGTTTTTT. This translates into CASSSDRGGEKLFF.

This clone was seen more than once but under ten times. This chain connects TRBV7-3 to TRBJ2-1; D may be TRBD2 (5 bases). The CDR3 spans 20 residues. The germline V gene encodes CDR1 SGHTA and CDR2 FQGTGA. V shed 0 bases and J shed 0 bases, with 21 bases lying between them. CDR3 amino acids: CASSLTAGPLPGSSYNEQFF. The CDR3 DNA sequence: TGTGCCAGCAGCTTAACGGCTGGGCCCCTCCCGGGGAGCTCCTACAATGAGCAGTTCTTC.

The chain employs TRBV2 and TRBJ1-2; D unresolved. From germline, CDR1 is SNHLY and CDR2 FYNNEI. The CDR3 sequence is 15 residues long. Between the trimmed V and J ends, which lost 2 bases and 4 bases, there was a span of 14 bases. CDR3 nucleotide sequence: TGTGCCAGCAGTGAATTGTCAGTTTTGGTCTATGGCTACACCTTC. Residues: CASSELSVLVYGYTF. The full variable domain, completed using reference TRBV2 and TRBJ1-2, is EPEVTQTPSHQVTQMGQEVILRCVPISNHLYFYWYRQILGQKVEFLVSFYNNEISEKSEIFDDQFSVERPDGSNFTLKIRSTKLEDSAMYFCASSELSVLVYGYTFGSGTRLTVV.

The CDR3 region has the DNA TGTGCCACCACCGGGACAGGGGACCACGAGCAGTACTTC. It codes for CATTGTGDHEQYF. V usage is TRBV2 and J usage is TRBJ2-7; 10 bases are shared with TRBD1. Germline V CDR1 and CDR2: SNHLY, FYNNEI. CDR3 length: 13 amino acids. V lost 10 bases and J lost 5; bases outside the gene matches: 8.

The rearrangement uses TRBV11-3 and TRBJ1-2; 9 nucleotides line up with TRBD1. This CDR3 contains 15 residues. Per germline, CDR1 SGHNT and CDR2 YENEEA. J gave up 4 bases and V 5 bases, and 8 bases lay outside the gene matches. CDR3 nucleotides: TGTGCCAGCAGCCCCGGACAGGGGTGGGCCTATGGCTACACCTTC. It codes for CASSPGQGWAYGYTF.

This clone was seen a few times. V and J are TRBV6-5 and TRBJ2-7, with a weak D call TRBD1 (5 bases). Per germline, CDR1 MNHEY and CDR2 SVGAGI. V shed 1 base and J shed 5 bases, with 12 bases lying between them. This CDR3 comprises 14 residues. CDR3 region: CASSYFQGRDEQYF. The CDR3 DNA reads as TGTGCCAGCAGTTACTTCCAGGGCAGGGACGAGCAGTACTTC.

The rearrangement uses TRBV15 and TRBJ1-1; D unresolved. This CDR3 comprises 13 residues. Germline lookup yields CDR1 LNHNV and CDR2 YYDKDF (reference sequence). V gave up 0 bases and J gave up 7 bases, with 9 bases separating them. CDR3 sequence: CATSREMEGEAFF. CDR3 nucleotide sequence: TGTGCCACCAGCAGAGAGATGGAAGGTGAAGCTTTCTTT. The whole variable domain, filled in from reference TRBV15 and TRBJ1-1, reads DAMVIQNPRYQVTQFGKPVTLSCSQTLNHNVMYWYQQKSSQAPKLLFHYYDKDFNNEADTPDNFQSRRPNTSFCFLDIRSPGLGDTAMYLCATSREMEGEAFFGQGTRLTVV.

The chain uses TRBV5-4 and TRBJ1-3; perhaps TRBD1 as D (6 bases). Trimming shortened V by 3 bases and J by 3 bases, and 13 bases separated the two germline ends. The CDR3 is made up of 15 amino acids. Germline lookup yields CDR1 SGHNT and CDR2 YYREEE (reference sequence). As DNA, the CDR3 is TGTGCCAGCAGCTCACAGGGTGTAGGTGGAAACACCATATATTTT. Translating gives CASSSQGVGGNTIYF.

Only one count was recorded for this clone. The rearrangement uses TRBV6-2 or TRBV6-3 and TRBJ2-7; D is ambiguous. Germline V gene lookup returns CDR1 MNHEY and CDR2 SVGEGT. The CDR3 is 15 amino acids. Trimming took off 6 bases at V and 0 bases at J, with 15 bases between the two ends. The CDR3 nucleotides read TGTGCCAGCAGCTCATGGGCGTTGGGCTCCTACGAGCAGTACTTC. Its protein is CASSSWALGSYEQYF.

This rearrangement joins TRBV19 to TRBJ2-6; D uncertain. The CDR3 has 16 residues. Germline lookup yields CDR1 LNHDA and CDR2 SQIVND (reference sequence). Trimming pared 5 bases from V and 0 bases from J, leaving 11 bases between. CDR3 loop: CASSPRGSSGANVLTF. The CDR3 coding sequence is TGTGCCAGTAGTCCCCGAGGCTCCTCTGGGGCCAACGTCCTGACTTTC.

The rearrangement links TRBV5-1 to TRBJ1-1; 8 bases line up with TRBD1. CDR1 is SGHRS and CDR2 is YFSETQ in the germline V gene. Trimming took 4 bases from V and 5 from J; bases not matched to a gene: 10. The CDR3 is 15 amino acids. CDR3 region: CASSAQGDPGTEAFF. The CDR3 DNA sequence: TGCGCCAGCAGCGCACAGGGGGATCCGGGAACTGAAGCTTTCTTT.

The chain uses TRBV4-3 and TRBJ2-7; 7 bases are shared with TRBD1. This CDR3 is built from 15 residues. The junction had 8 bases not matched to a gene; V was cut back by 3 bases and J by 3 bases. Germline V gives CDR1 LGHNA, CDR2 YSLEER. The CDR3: CASSHLGPGGYEQYF. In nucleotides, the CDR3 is TGCGCCAGCAGCCACCTCGGTCCAGGGGGCTACGAGCAGTACTTC.

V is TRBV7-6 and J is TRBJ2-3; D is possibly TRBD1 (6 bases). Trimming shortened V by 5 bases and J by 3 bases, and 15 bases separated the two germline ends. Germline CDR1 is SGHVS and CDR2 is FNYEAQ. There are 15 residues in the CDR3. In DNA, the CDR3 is TGTGCCAGCAGCGAGAGGGGGTGGCAGACAGATACGCAGTATTTT. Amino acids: CASSERGWQTDTQYF.

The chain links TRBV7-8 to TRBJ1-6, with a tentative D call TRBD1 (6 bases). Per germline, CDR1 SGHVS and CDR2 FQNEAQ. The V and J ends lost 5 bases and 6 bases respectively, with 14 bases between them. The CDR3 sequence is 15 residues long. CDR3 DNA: TGTGCCAGCAGCCTAGTCTGGGGGCTTAATTCACCCCTCCACTTT. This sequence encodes CASSLVWGLNSPLHF.

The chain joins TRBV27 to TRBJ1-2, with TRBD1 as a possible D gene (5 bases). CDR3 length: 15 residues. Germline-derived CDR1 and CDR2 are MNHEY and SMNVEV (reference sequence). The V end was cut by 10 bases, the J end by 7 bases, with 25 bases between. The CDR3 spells CATLQKTRGIGGYTF. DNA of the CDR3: TGTGCCACCCTCCAAAAGACCCGGGGGATCGGTGGCTACACCTTC.